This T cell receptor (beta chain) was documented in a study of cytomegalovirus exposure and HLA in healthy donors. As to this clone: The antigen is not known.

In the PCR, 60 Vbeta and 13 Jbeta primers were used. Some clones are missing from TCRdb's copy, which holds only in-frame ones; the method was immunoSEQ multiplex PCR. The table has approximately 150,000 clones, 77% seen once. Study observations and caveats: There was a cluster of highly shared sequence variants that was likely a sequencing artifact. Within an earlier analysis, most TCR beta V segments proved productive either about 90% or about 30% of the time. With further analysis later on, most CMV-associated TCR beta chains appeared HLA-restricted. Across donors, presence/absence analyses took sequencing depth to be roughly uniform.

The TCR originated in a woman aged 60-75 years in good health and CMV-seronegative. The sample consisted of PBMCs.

Here the CDR3 reads CASSFDWWGQGRRSEAFF. In DNA form, the CDR3 reads TGTGCCAGCAGCTTCGATTGGTGGGGACAGGGGAGGAGATCTGAAGCTTTCTTT. This sequence joins TRBV5-8 and TRBJ1-1; 10 nucleotides agree with TRBD1. The CDR3 has 18 amino acids. Germline-derived CDR1 and CDR2 are SGHTS and YDEGEE. Trimming took 2 bases from V and 6 from J; bases not matched to a gene: 16.